This TCR beta chain was documented in a study of T cells expressing NK-cell markers. TCRdb re-called the 5' RACE reads and catalogs CDR3 proteins one per entry, DNA excluded. Reported are 440,000 or so distinct CDR3 sequences; the ten largest clones contain 7.3%. CDR3 length: 15 amino acids. CDR1 and CDR2 (germline): DFQATT, SNEGSKA (reference sequence). The sequence came from a woman between 18 and 70 years old in good health. The genes are TRBV20-1 and TRBJ1-1; the D gene TCRdb calls, TRBD1, cannot be checked with no DNA. The material sequenced was blood T cells: a sorted CD56 or NKG2C T cell subset, CD4+ or CD8+ T cells, or bulk PBMC T cells (not recorded which). The CDR3 spells CSAPKLIPLNTEDFF.